This TCR beta chain was retrieved from a study of identical twins. Trimming took off 5 bases at V and 0 bases at J, with 17 bases between the two ends. The CDR3 runs to 16 residues. This clonotype was observed many times. Antigen specificity is unknown. MiXCR, applied by TCRdb to the 5' RACE reads, yields one record per CDR3 protein. The data contain 450,000 to 650,000 distinct CDR3 sequences, around 9.6% of them singletons. Study-wide points: Because invariant MAIT and iNKT cells could be present, zero-insertion analyses could be partly confounded.

These records were also assigned to another study, of yellow fever vaccine responses in identical twins.

The receptor's source is a woman aged 18-35 years in good health. This chain uses TRBV12-3 or TRBV12-4 with TRBJ2-7; D may correspond to TRBD1 or TRBD2 (5 bases each). What was sequenced was PBMCs. The CDR3 protein is CASSPTGTTPSYEQYF. DNA for the CDR3: TGTGCCAGCAGTCCAACCGGGACCACCCCCTCCTACGAGCAGTACTTC.